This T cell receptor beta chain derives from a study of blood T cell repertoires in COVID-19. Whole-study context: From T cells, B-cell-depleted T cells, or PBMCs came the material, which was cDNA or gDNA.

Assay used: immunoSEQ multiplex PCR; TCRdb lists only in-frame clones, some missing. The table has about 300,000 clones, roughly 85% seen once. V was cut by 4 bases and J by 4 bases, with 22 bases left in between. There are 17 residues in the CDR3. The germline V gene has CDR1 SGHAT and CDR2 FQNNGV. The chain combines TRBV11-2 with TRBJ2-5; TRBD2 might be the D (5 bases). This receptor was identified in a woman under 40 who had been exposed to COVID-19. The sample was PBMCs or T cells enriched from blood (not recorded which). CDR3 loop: CASSWLRVRSFRETQYF. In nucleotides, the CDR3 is TGTGCCAGCAGCTGGCTGAGGGTTAGGAGCTTTCGAGAGACCCAGTACTTC.